Shown below are 30 T cell receptor beta chains from a single sample sequenced in a study of blood T cell repertoires in COVID-19. Sequencing was performed with immunoSEQ multiplex PCR; in TCRdb, only in-frame clones are kept and a portion is missing. The sample holds approximately 350,000 clones, over 75% seen once. The material sequenced was PBMCs or T cells enriched from blood (not recorded which). These receptors were taken from a man aged 18 to 30 who had recovered from COVID-19.

This clone was seen at least ten times. Other DNA sequences from this sample encode an identical CDR3 as well. The chain carries TRBV19 and TRBJ1-1; D is undetermined. Trimming took 2 bases from V and 2 from J, leaving 6 bases between them. The CDR3 extends over 13 amino acids. Germline V gene data show CDR1 as LNHDA and CDR2 as SQIVND (reference sequence). DNA for the CDR3: TGTGCCAGTAGTATATCGGTTAACACTGAAGCTTTCTTT. Amino acids: CASSISVNTEAFF.

V is TRBV19 and J is TRBJ2-7; D gene unclear. V lost 11 bases, J lost 3 bases, and 11 bases lay in between. Germline CDR1 reads LNHDA; CDR2 reads SQIVND (reference sequence). The CDR3 has 11 residues. In nucleotides, the CDR3 is TGTGCCTCGTGGGCCAGCTACGAGCAGTACTTC. It codes for CASWASYEQYF.

V gene TRBV6-5 combines with J gene TRBJ2-7; 11 bases map to TRBD1. The CDR3 runs to 13 residues. The germline V gene has CDR1 MNHEY and CDR2 SVGAGI. V was pared by 8 bases and J by 6 bases, with 6 bases of the junction left unmatched. CDR3 amino acids: CASPGQGVSEQYF. CDR3 in DNA: TGTGCCAGCCCGGGACAGGGGGTCAGCGAGCAGTACTTC.

The chain uses TRBV27 and TRBJ1-4; TRBD1 is a possible D gene (6 bases). Trimming took off 6 bases at V and 2 bases at J, with 19 bases between the two ends. The CDR3 runs 17 residues. CDR1 and CDR2 (germline): MNHEY, SMNVEV (reference sequence). The CDR3 sequence is CASRSLSDRITNEKLFF. The DNA for the CDR3 is TGTGCCAGCAGGTCTCTATCAGACAGGATCACTAATGAAAAACTGTTTTTT.

About this clone itself: The DNA is omitted, as the CDR3 cannot be located on it reliably, and the CDR3 follows TCRdb's listing. The chain carries TRBV6-5 and TRBJ2-3; the table's D call, TRBD1, was not checked against the DNA. Germline assignment: CDR1 MNHEY and CDR2 SVGAGI. The CDR3 has 14 amino acids, counting both end residues. CDR3 sequence reads: CASSFGPGTDTQYF.

CDR3 nucleotides: TGTGCCATGACTAGCGGGAGCATGGACGAGCAGTACTTC. It encodes CAMTSGSMDEQYF. V and J are TRBV10-3 and TRBJ2-7; 12 bases align to TRBD2. CDR1 is ENHRY, CDR2 SYGVKD, per germline. The CDR3 totals 13 residues. V was pared by 9 bases and J by 5 bases, with 5 bases of the junction left unmatched.

The chain is built from TRBV7-6 and TRBJ2-7; 9 nucleotides line up with TRBD2. This CDR3 has 15 amino acids. The trim removed 5 bases at V and 0 bases at J, leaving 5 bases unmatched. Germline assignment: CDR1 SGHVS and CDR2 FNYEAQ. The CDR3 loop is CASSPSGGSSYEQYF. The DNA of the CDR3 is TGTGCCAGCAGCCCAAGCGGGGGGAGCTCCTACGAGCAGTACTTC.

This clone has only one observation. The V and J genes are TRBV16 and TRBJ1-1, with a tentative D call TRBD1 (6 bases). This CDR3 has 13 residues. V was trimmed by 4 bases and J by 11 bases, leaving 17 bases between them. The germline V gene encodes CDR1 KGHSY and CDR2 FQNENV. The CDR3 nucleotides read TGTGCCAGCAGCCCCGAAGACGGGGGGCTTGCTTTCTTT. This encodes CASSPEDGGLAFF.

This sequence joins TRBV2 and TRBJ2-1; tentatively, D is TRBD2 (5 bases). The CDR3 extends over 13 amino acids. The V end was cut by 4 bases, the J end by 2 bases, with 6 bases between. Germline values: CDR1 SNHLY, CDR2 FYNNEI. CDR3 sequence: CASSAGTYNEQFF. DNA for the CDR3: TGTGCCAGCAGTGCGGGGACCTACAATGAGCAGTTCTTC.

As to this clone: At one of its ends the junction is not consistent with the germline gene, which may arise from a read error. The J gene is TRBJ1-3, the V gene TRBV5-1, with 9 bases that match TRBD1. The CDR3 consists of 15 residues. Germline values: CDR1 SGHRS, CDR2 YFSETQ. The CDR3 sequence is CASSLGGQGGTTIYF. CDR3 in DNA: TGCGCCAGCAGCTTGGGGGGACAGGGTGGAACCACCATATATTTT.

The chain employs TRBV6-5 and TRBJ2-1; D might be TRBD1 (6 bases). The germline V gene encodes CDR1 MNHEY and CDR2 SVGAGI. This CDR3 is built from 14 residues. V dropped 0 bases and J dropped 5 bases, with 8 bases sitting between them. The CDR3 is CASSYSTGNNEQFF. CDR3 sequence (DNA): TGTGCCAGCAGTTACTCAACAGGGAACAATGAGCAGTTCTTC.

CDR3 DNA: TGTGCCACCAGCAGAGATCTAGCGGGAGTGGGTGAGCAGTTCTTC. It is translated as CATSRDLAGVGEQFF. V gene TRBV15 combines with J gene TRBJ2-1; TRBD2 matches 10 bases. This CDR3 is built from 15 residues. The V gene's germline CDR1 is LNHNV and CDR2 YYDKDF (reference sequence). J was trimmed by 9 bases and V by 0 bases; bases with no gene match: 5.

The chain combines TRBV10-3 with TRBJ1-2; 7 nucleotides align to TRBD1. Germline CDR1 and CDR2: ENHRY and SYGVKD. This CDR3 region has 12 residues. V dropped 7 bases and J dropped 4; count of bases not matched to a gene: 3. The DNA for the CDR3 is TGTGCCATCACCGACAGGGCCTATGGCTACACCTTC. It translates to CAITDRAYGYTF.

The chain recombines TRBV10-3 with TRBJ1-5, with TRBD1 matching over 9 bases. CDR3 size: 12 residues. Germline trimming cut 10 bases from V and 6 bases from J; bases unmatched to any gene: 4. Germline CDR1 is ENHRY and CDR2 is SYGVKD. CDR3 DNA sequence: TGTGCCACAAAGGACAGGGGTCAGCCCCAGCATTTT. The encoded protein is CATKDRGQPQHF.

The rearrangement links TRBV4-2 to TRBJ2-5, with 11 bases lining up with TRBD2. This CDR3 is built from 17 residues. J was trimmed by 5 bases and V by 5 bases; bases with no gene match: 13. Germline values: CDR1 LGHNA, CDR2 YNFKEQ. This chain's CDR3 is CASSEPLAGAIGETQYF. In DNA form, the CDR3 reads TGTGCCAGCAGCGAGCCACTAGCGGGAGCGATCGGTGAGACCCAGTACTTC.

The chain carries TRBV27 and TRBJ2-7; the match to TRBD2 covers 8 bases. CDR3 size: 17 residues. With 5 bases clipped from V and 3 bases from J, the junction kept 15 bases outside the gene matches. Germline CDR1 is MNHEY and CDR2 is SMNVEV (reference sequence). CDR3 in amino acids: CASSPIRGSGAYYEQYF. CDR3 in DNA: TGTGCCAGCAGTCCCATCCGTGGTAGCGGGGCCTACTACGAGCAGTACTTC.

The DNA for the CDR3 is TGTGCCAGCAGCTCAGCGGATTACTCCTACAATGAGCAGTTCTTC. Its protein is CASSSADYSYNEQFF. J is TRBJ2-1 and V is TRBV5-6; possible D gene TRBD2, 5 bases. The CDR3 has 15 residues. V gave up 3 bases and J gave up 0 bases, with 10 bases separating them. Germline-derived CDR1 and CDR2 are SGHDT and YYEEEE.

The chain carries TRBV28 and TRBJ1-4; D remains ambiguous. Trimming took 2 bases from V and 8 from J, leaving 12 bases between them. Per germline, CDR1 MDHEN and CDR2 SYDVKM. The CDR3 covers 14 residues. CDR3 sequence reads: CASSLRPGGEKLFF. In nucleotides, the CDR3 is TGTGCCAGCAGTTTACGACCAGGTGGGGAAAAACTGTTTTTT.

This chain joins TRBV5-4 and TRBJ1-4; D not resolved. This CDR3 is built from 16 residues. Trimming left V 0 bases short and J 4 bases short, with 13 bases between. The germline CDR1 and CDR2 sequences are SGHNT and YYREEE (reference sequence). The DNA for the CDR3 is TGTGCCAGCAGCTTGGATTTGGGCGCCCGTAATGAAAAACTGTTTTTT. This sequence encodes CASSLDLGARNEKLFF.

V gene TRBV24-1 combines with J gene TRBJ1-5, with TRBD1 matching over 9 bases. J was trimmed by 3 bases and V by 6 bases; bases with no gene match: 2. CDR1 is KGHDR and CDR2 is SFDVKD in the germline V gene. The CDR3 is made up of 14 amino acids. The CDR3 spells CATSWTGVNQPQHF. DNA for the CDR3: TGTGCCACCAGTTGGACAGGGGTCAATCAGCCCCAGCATTTT.

V usage is TRBV19 and J usage is TRBJ2-2; 8 bases match TRBD1. V lost 2 bases to trimming and J lost 7 bases; unmatched junction nucleotides: 6. This CDR3 has 15 amino acids. Germline CDR1 and CDR2: LNHDA and SQIVND (reference sequence). The CDR3, as DNA: TGTGCCAGTAGTATAACGACAGGGGTTGGCGGGGAGCTGTTTTTT. Translating it yields CASSITTGVGGELFF.

This chain links TRBV19 with TRBJ2-1, with D unclear. The CDR3 covers 12 residues. V lost 5 bases to trimming and J lost 10 bases, with 12 bases between them. Germline CDR1 and CDR2: LNHDA and SQIVND (reference sequence). In DNA, the CDR3 is TGTGCCAGTAGTGTCTCAGAATACGAGCAGTTCTTC. Translated, it gives CASSVSEYEQFF.

As regards this clone: The sample contains more than one DNA sequence encoding this CDR3. The J gene is TRBJ2-2, the V gene TRBV9, with 8 bases aligning to TRBD2. CDR3 length equals 16 residues. With V trimmed by 2 bases and J by 1 base, 4 bases remained unmatched. Germline V gives CDR1 SGDLS, CDR2 YYNGEE. In nucleotides, the CDR3 is TGTGCCAGCAGCGTTGGCCTAGCGGGGAACACCGGGGAGCTGTTTTTT. This gives the protein CASSVGLAGNTGELFF. Filled out from reference TRBV9 and TRBJ2-2, the complete variable domain reads DSGVTQTPKHLITATGQRVTLRCSPRSGDLSVYWYQQSLDQGLQFLIQYYNGEERAKGNILERFSAQQFPDLHSELNLSSLELGDSALYFCASSVGLAGNTGELFFGEGSRLTVL.

This sequence joins TRBV3-1 (or the pseudogene TRBV3-2) and TRBJ2-3; TRBD1 matches at 7 bases. The V segment lost 4 bases and the J segment 5 bases; nucleotides outside the gene matches: 6. This CDR3 is 14 amino acids long. CDR1 is LGHDT and CDR2 is YNNKEL in the germline V gene (reference sequence). Written as DNA, the CDR3 is TGTGCCAGCAGCCTGTTTACAGGGGAAGATACGCAGTATTTT. This translates into CASSLFTGEDTQYF.

The J gene is TRBJ1-1, the V gene TRBV6-5, with D maybe TRBD1 (6 bases). V shed 2 bases and J shed 5 bases, with 15 bases lying between them. Germline CDR1 is MNHEY and CDR2 is SVGAGI. The CDR3 length is 15 residues. CDR3 amino acids: CASSYRSRGGTEAFF. CDR3 DNA sequence: TGTGCCAGCAGTTACCGTTCGAGGGGGGGGACTGAAGCTTTCTTT.

V gene TRBV5-1 combines with J gene TRBJ2-1; no firm D call. CDR1 and CDR2 (germline): SGHRS, YFSETQ. V was pared by 4 bases and J by 5 bases, with 19 bases between. The CDR3 has 16 residues. The CDR3 sequence: CASSPGDLAAHNEQFF. The CDR3 DNA follows: TGCGCCAGCAGCCCTGGAGATCTGGCGGCGCACAATGAGCAGTTCTTC.

The chain has TRBV27 and TRBJ2-7; 11 nucleotides match TRBD2. The germline V gene has CDR1 MNHEY and CDR2 SMNVEV (reference sequence). Trimming removed 8 bases from V and 5 bases from J; junction bases left unmatched: 14. The CDR3 has 16 residues. DNA for the CDR3: TGTGCCAGCCGAACCTCTCTGACTAGCGGGGTGAACGAGCAGTACTTC. Protein: CASRTSLTSGVNEQYF.

J is TRBJ1-2 and V is TRBV5-4, with D perhaps TRBD1 (5 bases). Trimming left V 6 bases short and J 8 bases short, with 20 bases between. Germline V lookup: CDR1 SGHNT, CDR2 YYREEE (reference sequence). The CDR3 covers 14 residues. The CDR3 region is CASNGARGMEGYTF. The CDR3 coding sequence is TGTGCCAGCAACGGAGCGCGGGGGATGGAGGGCTACACCTTC. The full variable domain, completed using reference TRBV5-4 and TRBJ1-2, is ETGVTQSPTHLIKTRGQQVTLRCSSQSGHNTVSWYQQALGQGPQFIFQYYREEENGRGNFPPRFSGLQFPNYSSELNVNALELDDSALYLCASNGARGMEGYTFGSGTRLTVV.

This clone was detected only a few times. The chain employs TRBV19 and TRBJ1-1, with 8 bases matching TRBD1. With 8 bases clipped from V and 1 base from J, the junction kept 9 bases outside the gene matches. The CDR3 covers 15 residues. Germline V gene sequence: CDR1 LNHDA, CDR2 SQIVND (reference sequence). This chain's CDR3 is CASGSGQGWNTEAFF. CDR3 DNA sequence: TGTGCCAGTGGTTCCGGACAGGGCTGGAACACTGAAGCTTTCTTT.

The rearrangement uses TRBV5-4 and TRBJ2-7, with D perhaps TRBD1 (5 bases). Germline assignment: CDR1 SGHNT and CDR2 YYREEE (reference sequence). V lost 1 base to trimming and J lost 6 bases, with 14 bases between them. CDR3 size: 14 residues. The CDR3 sequence: CASSLTTQGIEQYF. The CDR3 region has the DNA TGTGCCAGCAGCTTGACCACTCAGGGTATCGAGCAGTACTTC.